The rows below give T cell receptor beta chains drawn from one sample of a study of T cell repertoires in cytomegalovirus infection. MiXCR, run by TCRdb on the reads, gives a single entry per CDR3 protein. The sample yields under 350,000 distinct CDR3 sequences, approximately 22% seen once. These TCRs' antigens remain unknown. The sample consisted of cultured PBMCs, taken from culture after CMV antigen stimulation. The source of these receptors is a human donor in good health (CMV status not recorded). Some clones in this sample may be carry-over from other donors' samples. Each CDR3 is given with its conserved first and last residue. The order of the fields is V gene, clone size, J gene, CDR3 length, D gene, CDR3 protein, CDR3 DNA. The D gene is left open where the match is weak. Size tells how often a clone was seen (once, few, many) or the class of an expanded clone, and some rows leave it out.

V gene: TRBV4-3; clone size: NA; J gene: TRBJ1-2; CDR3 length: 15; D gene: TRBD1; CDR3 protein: CASRLFGQGDYGYTF; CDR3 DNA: TGCGCCAGCAGGCTTTTTGGACAGGGAGACTATGGCTACACCTTC
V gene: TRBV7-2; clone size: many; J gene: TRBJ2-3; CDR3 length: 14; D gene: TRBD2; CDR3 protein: CASSGREGKDTQYF; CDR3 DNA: TGTGCCAGCAGCGGGCGGGAGGGCAAAGATACGCAGTATTTT
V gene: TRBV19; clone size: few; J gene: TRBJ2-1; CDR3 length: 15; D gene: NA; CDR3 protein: CASSIEGSSYNEQFF; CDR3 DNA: TGTGCCAGTAGTATAGAAGGGTCCTCCTACAATGAGCAGTTCTTC
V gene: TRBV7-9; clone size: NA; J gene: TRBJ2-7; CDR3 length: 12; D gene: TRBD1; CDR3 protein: CASSGDSYEQYF; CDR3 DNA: TGTGCCAGCAGCGGGGACAGCTACGAGCAGTACTTC
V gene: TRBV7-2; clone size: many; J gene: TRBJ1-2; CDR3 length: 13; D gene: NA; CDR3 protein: CASTTRANYGYTF; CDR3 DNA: TGTGCCAGCACCACCCGGGCTAACTATGGCTACACCTTC
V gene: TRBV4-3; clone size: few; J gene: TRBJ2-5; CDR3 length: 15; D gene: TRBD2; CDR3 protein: CASSQGTGGGETQYF; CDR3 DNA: TGCGCCAGCAGCCAAGGGACGGGAGGTGGAGAGACCCAGTACTTC
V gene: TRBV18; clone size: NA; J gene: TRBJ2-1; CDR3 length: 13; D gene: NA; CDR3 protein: CASSPQRGGVQFF; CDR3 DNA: TGTGCCAGCTCACCGCAACGAGGGGGGGTTCAGTTCTTC
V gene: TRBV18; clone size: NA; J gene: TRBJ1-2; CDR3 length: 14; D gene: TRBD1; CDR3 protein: CASSPRDRVIGYTF; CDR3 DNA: TGTGCCAGCTCACCCCGGGACAGGGTCATTGGCTACACCTTC
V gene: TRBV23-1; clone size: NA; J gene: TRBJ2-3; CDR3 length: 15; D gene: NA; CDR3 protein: CASSHCPRSTDTQYF; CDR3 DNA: TGCGCCAGCAGCCACTGCCCTCGGAGCACAGATACGCAGTATTTT
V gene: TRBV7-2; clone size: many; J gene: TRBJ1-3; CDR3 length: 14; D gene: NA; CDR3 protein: CASSYRGRGNTIYF; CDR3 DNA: TGTGCCAGCAGCTACCGGGGGCGGGGAAACACCATATATTTT
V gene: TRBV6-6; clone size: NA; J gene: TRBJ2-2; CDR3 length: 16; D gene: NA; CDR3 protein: CASSFTGTIFAGELFF; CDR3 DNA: TGTGCCAGCAGCTTCACCGGGACAATTTTCGCCGGGGAGCTGTTTTTT
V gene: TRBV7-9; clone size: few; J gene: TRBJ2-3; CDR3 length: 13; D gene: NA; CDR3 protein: CASSFGGEDTQYF; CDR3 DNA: TGTGCCAGCAGCTTTGGAGGCGAAGATACGCAGTATTTT
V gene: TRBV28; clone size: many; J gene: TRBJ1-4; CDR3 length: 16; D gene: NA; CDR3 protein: CASSLSLSATNEKLFF; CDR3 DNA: TGTGCCAGCAGTTTATCCCTGTCCGCAACTAATGAAAAACTGTTTTTT
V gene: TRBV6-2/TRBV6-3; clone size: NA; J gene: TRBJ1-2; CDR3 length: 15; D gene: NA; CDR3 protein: CASSYFLTANYGYTF; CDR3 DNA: TGTGCCAGCAGTTACTTTCTAACCGCTAACTATGGCTACACCTTC
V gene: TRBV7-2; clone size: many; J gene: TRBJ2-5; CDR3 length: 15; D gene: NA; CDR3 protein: CASSLERRPQETQYF; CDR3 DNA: TGTGCCAGCAGCTTAGAGAGGAGGCCCCAAGAGACCCAGTACTTC
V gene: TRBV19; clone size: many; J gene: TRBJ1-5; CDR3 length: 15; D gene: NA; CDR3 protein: CASSKGGSSNQPQHF; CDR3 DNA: TGTGCCAGTAGCAAAGGCGGGAGTAGCAATCAGCCCCAGCATTTT
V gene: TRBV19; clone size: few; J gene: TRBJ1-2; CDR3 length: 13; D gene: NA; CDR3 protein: CASRGQLAYGYTF; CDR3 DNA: TGTGCCAGTCGTGGACAGCTGGCATATGGCTACACCTTC
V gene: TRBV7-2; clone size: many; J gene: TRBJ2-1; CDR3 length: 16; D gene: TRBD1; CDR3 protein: CASSSWRQGEDNEQFF; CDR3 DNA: TGTGCCAGCAGCTCCTGGCGACAGGGGGAGGACAATGAGCAGTTCTTC
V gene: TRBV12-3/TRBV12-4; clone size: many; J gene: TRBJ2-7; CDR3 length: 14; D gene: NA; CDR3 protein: CASSPRLGGYEQYF; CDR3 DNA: TGTGCCAGCAGTCCCCGACTAGGGGGCTACGAGCAGTACTTC
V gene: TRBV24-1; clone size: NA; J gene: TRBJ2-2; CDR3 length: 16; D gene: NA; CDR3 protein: CATSDFQGGNTGELFF; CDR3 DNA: TGTGCCACCAGTGATTTTCAGGGCGGAAACACCGGGGAGCTGTTTTTT
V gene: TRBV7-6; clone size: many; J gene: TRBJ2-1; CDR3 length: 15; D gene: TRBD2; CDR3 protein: CASSSGTSGYNEQFF; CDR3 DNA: TGTGCCAGCAGCTCCGGGACTAGCGGGTACAATGAGCAGTTCTTC
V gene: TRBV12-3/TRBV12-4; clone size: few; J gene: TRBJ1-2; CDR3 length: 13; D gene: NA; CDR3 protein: CASSDSGGYGYTF; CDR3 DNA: TGTGCCAGCAGCGATTCGGGTGGATATGGCTACACCTTC